Listed here is a single TCR beta chain. Its matching antigen is unknown. This could be a read error, since a much larger clone is one nucleotide away. TCRdb processed the PCR reads anew with MiXCR; each CDR3 protein has one entry. The table lists about 500,000 distinct CDR3 sequences, roughly a fifth of them singletons. This entry belongs to a study of molecular identifiers for immune sequencing clone quantification. Study results and caveats: Spiked Jurkat TCR RNA equal to one cell could reportedly be picked out among 900,000 to 1,000,000 naive cells.

Sequencing used naive CD8+ T cells from blood, with Jurkat cell RNA spiked in. As to subset: FACS-sorted CD8+CD4-CCR7+CD45RA+ naive T cells. The sequence derives from a human donor in good health. Some libraries in this study had Jurkat cell RNA spiked in.

The CDR3 sequence: CASSFENEQFF. CDR3 bases: TGTGCCAGCAGTTTCGAGAATGAGCAGTTCTTC. The chain uses TRBV12-3 or TRBV12-4 and TRBJ2-1; D is unresolved. Trimming took off 3 bases at V and 7 bases at J, with 4 bases between the two ends. The CDR3 consists of 11 residues.